This T cell receptor beta chain was profiled in a study of identifying expanded T cells in peripheral blood. Germline CDR1 and CDR2: SGHVS and FQNEAQ. V shed 5 bases and J 3 bases; nucleotides not matched to a gene: 4. CDR3 size: 15 residues. As concerns this clone: The antigen is undetermined.

Overall study results and limits: Across healthy donors, higher total template counts meant significantly greater approximately 2-week count variance. Differentially abundant clones: around 1.2 between replicates, approximately 16 at approximately 14 days, roughly 18 at four.

Data came from immunoSEQ multiplex PCR; TCRdb stores just in-frame clones and leaves some out. The top ten clones hold roughly 21% of a sample with some 78,000 clones, roughly 84% of them seen once. The rearrangement joins TRBV7-8 to TRBJ1-3; 10 bases are shared with TRBD1. The source material was blood. This sequence originates from a person aged 18 to 75 in good health. The CDR3 is CASSTGTGVGNTIYF. CDR3 nucleotide sequence: TGTGCCAGCAGCACCGGGACAGGGGTTGGAAACACCATATATTTT.